The clone carrying this TCR beta chain came up once. The germline CDR1 and CDR2 sequences are MNHEY and SVGAGI. The CDR3 consists of 12 residues. V was cut by 0 bases and J by 6 bases, with 6 bases left in between. This sample is part of a study of blood T cell repertoires in COVID-19. About the research overall: Whether acute or convalescent, the COVID-19 samples came from the United States, Italy and Spain. T cells, B-cell-depleted T cells, or PBMCs provided the cDNA or gDNA that served as material.

Authors' data handling: Estimated nucleated cell counts came from reference gene primer amplification. Method: immunoSEQ multiplex PCR; TCRdb's copy keeps in-frame clones and lacks some. V, J and clone size are those of that table, while D and trimming were read from the DNA. The data hold over 200,000 clones, with approximately 86% observed a single time. Sequencing was performed on peripheral blood. The TCR originated in a middle-aged man with acute or convalescent COVID-19. The chain carries TRBV6-5 and TRBJ2-7; a possible D gene is TRBD1 (6 bases). CDR3 in amino acids: CASSYSGGEQYF. Written as DNA, the CDR3 is TGTGCCAGCAGTTACTCAGGGGGCGAGCAGTACTTC.